A single sample is the source of the 7 T cell receptor beta chains below, sequenced in a study of T cells after yellow fever vaccination. Using its own MiXCR run on the 5' RACE reads, TCRdb lists one record per CDR3 protein. The sample records about 630,000 distinct CDR3 sequences, roughly an eighth being singletons. This specimen was PBMCs, taken on the day of the yellow fever booster vaccination. These receptors all stem from a man aged 25 to 40 who received the YFV17D yellow fever vaccine.

This clonotype was found a few times. This chain connects TRBV4-2 to TRBJ2-3; 12 positions match TRBD2. The germline CDR1 and CDR2 sequences are LGHNA and YNFKEQ. CDR3 length: 17 amino acids. The J segment lost 4 bases and the V segment lost 0 bases, leaving 5 bases of the junction unmatched. The CDR3 region has the DNA TGTGCCAGCAGCCAAGAGGCCCTAGCGGGAGGGTCAGATACGCAGTATTTT. Translation gives CASSQEALAGGSDTQYF.

This clonotype occurred a few times. The V call is TRBV24-1, the J call TRBJ2-1; 12 bases agree with TRBD2. The CDR3 runs to 18 residues. Germline V CDR1 and CDR2: KGHDR, SFDVKD. V dropped 3 bases and J dropped 2; count of bases not matched to a gene: 7. Here the CDR3 reads CATSDQGLAGRAYNEQFF. The CDR3 bases are TGTGCCACCAGTGATCAAGGACTAGCGGGACGCGCCTACAATGAGCAGTTCTTC.

The chain links TRBV29-1 to TRBJ2-5, with 12 bases aligning to TRBD2. Germline values: CDR1 SQVTM, CDR2 ANQGSEA. This CDR3 is built from 14 residues. Trimming cost V 5 bases and J 5 bases; bases outside gene matches: 6. The CDR3 loop reads CSVKLAGGRETQYF. CDR3 DNA: TGCAGCGTTAAACTAGCGGGAGGTCGTGAGACCCAGTACTTC. The full variable domain, completed using reference TRBV29-1 and TRBJ2-5, is SAVISQKPSRDICQRGTSLTIQCQVDSQVTMMFWYRQQPGQSLTLIATANQGSEATYESGFVIDKFPISRPNLTFSTLTVSNMSPEDSSIYLCSVKLAGGRETQYFGPGTRLLVL.

This clonotype was detected many times. This rearrangement joins TRBV4-3 to TRBJ2-5; 11 bases agree with TRBD2. Germline CDR1 is LGHNA and CDR2 is YSLEER. The CDR3 spans 16 residues. J gave up 2 bases and V 4 bases, and 6 bases lay outside the gene matches. CDR3 region: CASSLRTSGLQETQYF. The CDR3 nucleotides read TGCGCCAGCAGCCTCCGGACTAGCGGGTTGCAAGAGACCCAGTACTTC.

This chain connects TRBV15 to TRBJ2-1; D unresolved. The germline gives CDR1 LNHNV, CDR2 YYDKDF (reference sequence). This CDR3 is 14 amino acids long. Trimming took off 0 bases at V and 6 bases at J, with 9 bases between the two ends. Here the CDR3 reads CATSRDLESNEQFF. Written as DNA, the CDR3 is TGTGCCACCAGCAGAGATCTAGAGAGCAATGAGCAGTTCTTC.

This chain uses TRBV12-3 or TRBV12-4 with TRBJ2-2, with a tentative D call TRBD1 (5 bases). V shed 2 bases and J shed 3 bases, with 7 bases lying between them. The CDR3 loop spans 14 amino acids. The CDR3 sequence is CASSLQGYTGELFF. The CDR3 DNA follows: TGTGCCAGCAGTTTACAGGGTTACACCGGGGAGCTGTTTTTT.

Regarding this clonotype: A read error is possible here, since a much larger clone lies one base away. The chain employs TRBV10-3 and TRBJ2-7; 9 nucleotides align to TRBD1. Germline assignment: CDR1 ENHRY and CDR2 SYGVKD. The CDR3 spans 13 residues. The ends lost 6 bases at V and 5 bases at J; junction bases unmatched: 5. The CDR3 here is CAISPGQGHEQYF. CDR3 sequence (DNA): TGTGCCATCAGCCCGGGACAGGGCCACGAGCAGTACTTC.